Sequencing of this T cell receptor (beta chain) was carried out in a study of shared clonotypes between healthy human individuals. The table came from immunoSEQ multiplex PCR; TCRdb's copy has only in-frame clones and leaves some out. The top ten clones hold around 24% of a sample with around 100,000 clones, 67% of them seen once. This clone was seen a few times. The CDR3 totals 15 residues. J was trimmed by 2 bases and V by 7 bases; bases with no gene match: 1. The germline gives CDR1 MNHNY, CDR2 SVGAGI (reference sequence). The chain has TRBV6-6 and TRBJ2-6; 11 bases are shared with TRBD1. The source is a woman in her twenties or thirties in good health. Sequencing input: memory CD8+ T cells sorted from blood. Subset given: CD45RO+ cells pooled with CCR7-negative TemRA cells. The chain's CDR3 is CASTDRGPGANVLTF. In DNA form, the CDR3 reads TGTGCCAGCACGGACAGGGGGCCTGGGGCCAACGTCCTGACTTTC.